These T cell receptor beta chains were read from a single sample in a study of blood T cell repertoires in COVID-19. Clones were sequenced by immunoSEQ multiplex PCR, and TCRdb holds only the in-frame ones, with some missing. In the table there are 140,000 to 150,000 clones, over 80% of which are singletons. Sequencing input: peripheral blood. The receptor source for this set is a woman in her fifties or sixties with acute or convalescent COVID-19. CDR3s include the opening cysteine and the closing phenylalanine or tryptophan. D genes are given only for firm matches. The size field is filled for only some rows; it gives once, few, many or a size class.

TRBV7-9	TRBJ2-7	TRBD2	-	TGTGCCAGCAGCTTAGAGGGCGGGAGCACCTCCTACGAGCAGTACTTC	CASSLEGGSTSYEQYF
TRBV28	TRBJ2-3	TRBD2	-	TGTGCCAGCAGTTTAAAGCGGCGGGGGGGCGTAGATACGCAGTATTTT	CASSLKRRGGVDTQYF
TRBV4-1	TRBJ1-1	TRBD1	-	TGCGCCAGCAGCCGCTTCAGGGGGCCTAACACTGAAGCTTTCTTT	CASSRFRGPNTEAFF
TRBV5-4	TRBJ2-1	-	-	TGTGCCAGCAGCTTGGCCGGTAGCGTCTACAATGAGCAGTTCTTC	CASSLAGSVYNEQFF
TRBV5-6	TRBJ1-2	-	-	TGTGCCAGCAGCTACGAGGCGAGCAATGGCTACACCTTC	CASSYEASNGYTF
TRBV6-2/TRBV6-3	TRBJ1-5	-	-	TGTGCCAGCAGTTACTCGATCCGGGGGATGGGACAGCCCCAGCATTTT	CASSYSIRGMGQPQHF
TRBV5-5	TRBJ2-7	-	-	TGTGCCAGCAGCTTGGAGGGGGGGCTCGAGCAGTACTTC	CASSLEGGLEQYF
TRBV5-1	TRBJ2-7	-	-	TGCGCCAGCAGCTTGGGCTCCCCGGGAATTGGCGAGCAGTACTTC	CASSLGSPGIGEQYF
TRBV2	TRBJ1-2	-	-	TGTGCCAGCAGTGATCAGGGTAGGAACTATGGCTACACCTTC	CASSDQGRNYGYTF
TRBV7-9	TRBJ2-1	-	-	TGTGCCAGCAGCTTCTTTGGGGCAGTGTCGACTGGGGATGAGCAGTTCTTC	CASSFFGAVSTGDEQFF
TRBV28	TRBJ2-3	-	-	TGTGCCAGCACGTCCCCCCCGGTAACAGATACGCAGTATTTT	CASTSPPVTDTQYF
TRBV4-1	TRBJ1-5	-	-	TGCGCCAGCAGCCAAGGGAGAGCAGGGTTAACGAGCAATCAGCCCCAGCATTTT	CASSQGRAGLTSNQPQHF
TRBV5-1	TRBJ2-7	TRBD2	-	TGCGCCAGCAGCTTGGGCGGGAGTGGATACGAGCAGTACTTC	CASSLGGSGYEQYF
TRBV28	TRBJ1-2	TRBD1	once	TGTGCCAGCAGTTTACCACAGGGGTACTATGGCTACACCTTC	CASSLPQGYYGYTF
TRBV3-1/TRBV3-2	TRBJ2-2	-	-	TGTGCCAGCAGCCAAGCCGGGAGTGGCGGGGAGCTGTTTTTT	CASSQAGSGGELFF
TRBV5-1	TRBJ2-5	TRBD2	-	TGCGCCAGCAGCCATCGGACTAGCGGGAAGACCCAGTACTTC	CASSHRTSGKTQYF
TRBV28	TRBJ2-7	TRBD1	-	TGTGCCAGCAGAGGACAGGGGAAAGGAGAGCAGTACTTC	CASRGQGKGEQYF
TRBV7-3	TRBJ2-1	TRBD2	-	TGTGCCAGCAGCTTAGGTCTAGCGGGGAGAAATGAGCAGTTCTTC	CASSLGLAGRNEQFF
TRBV4-1	TRBJ2-4	-	-	TGCGCCAGCAGCCAAGTGGGGACTCAGGGGGGATCAGGGAAAAACATTCAGTACTTC	CASSQVGTQGGSGKNIQYF
TRBV11-2	TRBJ2-7	-	-	TGTGCCAGCAGCTCCGGCGGCAGGGGATACTCCTACGAGCAGTACTTC	CASSSGGRGYSYEQYF
TRBV24-1	TRBJ2-2	TRBD2	few	TGTGCCACCAGTGAGATTAGCGGGGCTCCTAACACCGGGGAGCTGTTTTTT	CATSEISGAPNTGELFF
TRBV14	TRBJ1-6	-	-	TGTGCCAGCAGCCAAGAATACTATAATTCACCCCTCCACTTT	CASSQEYYNSPLHF
TRBV3-1/TRBV3-2	TRBJ1-5	-	-	TGTGCCAGCAGCTACTCGTATAGCAATCAGCCCCAGCATTTT	CASSYSYSNQPQHF
TRBV5-1	TRBJ2-1	-	-	TGCGCCAGCAGCTTGGCCAGAAATGTGAATGAGCAGTTCTTC	CASSLARNVNEQFF
TRBV9	TRBJ2-1	-	-	TGTGCCAGCAGCGTAGGCGTTTGGAATGAGCAGTTCTTC	CASSVGVWNEQFF
TRBV28	TRBJ2-2	TRBD2	-	TGTGCCAGCAGTGGGAGGGGCCGGAACACCGGGGAGCTGTTTTTT	CASSGRGRNTGELFF
TRBV1	TRBJ2-1	-	-	TGCACCAGCATACCCTCGGCGGGAGGGCTGAATGAGCAGTTCTTC	CTSIPSAGGLNEQFF
TRBV5-8	TRBJ2-7	-	-	TGTGCCAGCAGCCGGGGTCTTCTTCACGGACTCGAGCAGTACTTC	CASSRGLLHGLEQYF
TRBV2	TRBJ1-2	TRBD1	-	TGTGCCAGCAGTGAATTGGGGACAGTCTATGGCTACACCTTC	CASSELGTVYGYTF
TRBV7-2	TRBJ1-6	-	once	TGTGCCAGCAGCTTAACCGTCACGAGGGAACCACCCCTCCACTTT	CASSLTVTREPPLHF
TRBV27	TRBJ1-1	-	-	TGTGCCAGCAGTTCATTTGACAGGGAAGCTTTCTTT	CASSSFDREAFF
TRBV2	TRBJ1-1	TRBD1	-	TGTGCCAGCAAGAACGACAGGGGCATGAACACTGAAGCTTTCTTT	CASKNDRGMNTEAFF
TRBV6-6	TRBJ1-5	-	-	TGTGCCAGCAGTTACCCCACAGGGCTCAATCAGCCCCAGCATTTT	CASSYPTGLNQPQHF
TRBV3-1/TRBV3-2	TRBJ1-2	-	once	TGTGCCAGCAGCCTACGGACAAGCGGCTACACCTTC	CASSLRTSGYTF
TRBV5-4	TRBJ2-5	-	once	TGTGCCAGCAGCTCGGGTGGTCCAGGGCAAGAGACCCAGTACTTC	CASSSGGPGQETQYF
TRBV5-8	TRBJ1-1	-	few	TGTGCCAGCAGCTTGAGTGGCAGGGCCACTGAAGCTTTCTTT	CASSLSGRATEAFF
TRBV5-6	TRBJ1-1	-	-	TGTGCCAGCAGCTTCAAAGACAAAATGAACACTGAAGCTTTCTTT	CASSFKDKMNTEAFF
TRBV7-2	TRBJ2-7	-	-	TGTGCCAGCAGCTTAGCGGGCGGGGTTAGCCACGAGCAGTACTTC	CASSLAGGVSHEQYF
TRBV2	TRBJ1-6	-	-	TGTGCCACCCGTCAGTCCTATAATTCACCCCTCCACTTT	CATRQSYNSPLHF
TRBV6-5	TRBJ2-3	TRBD2	-	TGTGCCAGCAGTTACTCGGGGGGGTACACAGATACGCAGTATTTT	CASSYSGGYTDTQYF
TRBV5-1	TRBJ2-3	-	-	TGCGCCAGCAGCCGACTAGGAGATACGCAGTATTTT	CASSRLGDTQYF
TRBV6-5	TRBJ2-1	TRBD2	-	TGTGCCAGCAGTCAGCCGGGACTAGCTGGCAATGAGCAGTTCTTC	CASSQPGLAGNEQFF
TRBV9	TRBJ2-7	-	-	TGTGCCAGCAGCGTAGCTTGGGCCGGCTACGAGCAGTACTTC	CASSVAWAGYEQYF
TRBV6-5	TRBJ2-1	-	-	TGTGCCACATTCAGAGGGCGGGGCAATGAGCAGTTCTTC	CATFRGRGNEQFF
TRBV19	TRBJ1-4	-	-	TGTGCCAGTAGTATAATTTTGGGCAATGAAAAACTGTTTTTT	CASSIILGNEKLFF
TRBV27	TRBJ1-1	-	-	TGTGCCAGCAGTTTAACAGGTATGAACACTGAAGCTTTCTTT	CASSLTGMNTEAFF
TRBV29-1	TRBJ1-1	-	few	TGCAGCTCAGTAGGGGCGCTCCCTGTGAACACTGAAGCTTTCTTT	CSSVGALPVNTEAFF
TRBV6-5	TRBJ1-2	TRBD1	-	TGTGCCAGCACCGGGACAGGGACTAACTATGGCTACACCTTC	CASTGTGTNYGYTF
TRBV4-1	TRBJ2-7	-	-	TGCGCCAGCAGCCGAGAGGCAGGATCTTCGTTCCGCGAGCAGTACTTC	CASSREAGSSFREQYF
TRBV5-1	TRBJ2-1	-	-	TGCGCCAGCAGACCCGGACAGTTGTACAATGAGCAGTTCTTC	CASRPGQLYNEQFF
TRBV25-1	TRBJ1-1	-	-	TGTGCCAGCAGTGCCCTTAGGACAGAGAACACTGAAGCTTTCTTT	CASSALRTENTEAFF